This T cell receptor beta chain stems from a study of blood T cells in healthy people across ages. Study-wide background: Roughly one uniquely barcoded beta molecule per two T cells was captured.

There are 14 residues in the CDR3. CDR1 is KGHDR, CDR2 SFDVKD, per germline. Trimming pared 4 bases from V and 1 base from J, leaving 9 bases between. With a J-beta primer mix and a sample-barcoded 5' primer, a second PCR ran 7 to 11 cycles. A 12-random-nucleotide template-switch adaptor tagged each cDNA molecule. A single record per CDR3 protein comes from TCRdb applying MiXCR to the 5' RACE reads. The sample yields around 800,000 distinct CDR3 sequences, about 42% seen once. Comments on this clonotype: Its cognate antigen is unknown.

Findings of the study overall: With donor CMV status unknown, expanded clonotype changes were possibly confounded. Percentage of naive T cells showed a strong correlation with TCR beta diversity.

Specimen: blood. The source of this sequence is an older man in good health. V and J are TRBV24-1 and TRBJ2-5, with a tentative D call TRBD1 (5 bases). In DNA form, the CDR3 reads TGTGCCACCAGTGAATCAGGGATCCAAGAGACCCAGTACTTC. Protein sequence: CATSESGIQETQYF.